This passage covers 10 T cell receptor beta chains from one sample sequenced in a study of shared clonotypes between healthy human individuals. Produced via immunoSEQ multiplex PCR; TCRdb's table is partial and in-frame only. This table has about 990,000 clones, 70% to 80% appearing once. The sample comprised memory CD4+ T cells from PBMCs. Subset in this sample: CD45RA-negative fraction. These receptors all come from a man aged 18 to 29 in good health. Some clones in this sample may be carry-over from other donors' samples.

Of note for this clone: The identical CDR3 is also encoded by other nucleotide sequences in the sample. The chain couples TRBV6-1 to TRBJ1-2; D might be TRBD1 (5 bases). Per germline, CDR1 MNHNS and CDR2 SASEGT. The CDR3 sequence is 13 residues long. Trimming stripped 6 bases from V and 5 bases from J, with 13 bases between. The CDR3 is CASSERSGYGYTF. The CDR3 DNA follows: TGTGCCAGCAGCGAAAGATCAGGGTATGGCTACACCTTC.

The V call is TRBV27, the J call TRBJ2-7; D may match TRBD1 or TRBD2 (5 bases each). Between the trimmed V and J ends, which lost 5 bases and 3 bases, there was a span of 14 bases. The CDR3 length is 14 residues. CDR1 is MNHEY and CDR2 is SMNVEV in the germline V gene (reference sequence). The CDR3 DNA follows: TGTGCCAGCAGTCCCTCGGGACCGTACTACGAGCAGTACTTC. Protein sequence: CASSPSGPYYEQYF.

DNA of the CDR3: TGTGCCAGCTCACCACCGGGGGCGGTTAATCCCGGGGAGCTGTTTTTT. It encodes CASSPPGAVNPGELFF. This rearrangement joins TRBV18 to TRBJ2-2; D perhaps matches TRBD1 (6 bases). The V end lost 0 bases, the J end lost 6 bases, and 14 bases lay between the germline ends. The CDR3 spans 16 residues. Germline lookup yields CDR1 KGHSH and CDR2 LQKENI.

The chain employs TRBV4-1 and TRBJ2-7, with 11 nucleotides matching TRBD2. Germline CDR1 reads MGHRA; CDR2 reads YSYEKL. With V trimmed by 4 bases and J by 1 base, 6 bases remained unmatched. The CDR3 has 16 amino acids. DNA of the CDR3: TGCGCCAGCAGCCTGACTAGACTAGCGGGATCCTACGAGCAGTACTTC. Its protein product is CASSLTRLAGSYEQYF.

V usage is TRBV30 and J usage is TRBJ2-3, with TRBD2 matching over 14 bases. The J segment lost 8 bases and the V segment lost 3 bases, leaving 7 bases of the junction unmatched. CDR1 GTSNPN and CDR2 SVGIG come from the germline V gene (reference sequence). The CDR3 sequence is 15 residues long. The CDR3 DNA follows: TGTGCCTGGAGCTACGGACTAGCGGGGGGAGGTACGCAGTATTTT. Translation: CAWSYGLAGGGTQYF.

Regarding this clone: One junction end disagrees with the germline gene, perhaps due to a read error. This same CDR3 is encoded by further DNA sequences in the sample. The chain employs TRBV5-4 and TRBJ1-2, with D possibly matching TRBD1 (6 bases). Per the germline V gene, CDR1 is SGHNT and CDR2 is YYREEE (reference sequence). The CDR3 has 15 amino acids. The CDR3 loop is CASSSRTVRNYGYTF. The CDR3 DNA follows: TGTGCCAGCAGCTCGAGGACAGTCCGTAACTATGGTTACACCTTC.

This clone turned up a few times. V and J are TRBV9 and TRBJ1-2; D not certain. V lost 2 bases and J lost 8, with 4 bases in between. This CDR3 region has 10 residues. CDR1 and CDR2 (germline): SGDLS, YYNGEE. This chain's CDR3 is CASSVHGYTF. In nucleotides, the CDR3 is TGTGCCAGCAGCGTGCACGGCTACACCTTC.

Concerning this clone itself: An end of the junction differs from the germline gene, which may be a read error. Other DNA sequences from this sample encode an identical CDR3 as well. The chain employs TRBV7-3 and TRBJ2-2; D is perhaps TRBD1 (5 bases). The CDR3 is made up of 14 amino acids. CDR1 and CDR2 (germline): SGHTA, FQGTGA. The CDR3 region has the DNA TGTGCCAGCAGCTTACAGGGAAACACTGGGGAGCTGTTTTTT. Amino acid sequence: CASSLQGNTGELFF.

This rearrangement joins TRBV7-2 to TRBJ1-2; D unresolved. Trimming stripped 5 bases from V and 10 bases from J, with 14 bases between. The V gene's germline CDR1 is SGHTA and CDR2 FQGNSA. The CDR3 is 12 residues long. The CDR3 here is CASSPYSKDYTF. CDR3 DNA: TGTGCCAGCAGCCCTTATTCGAAGGACTACACCTTC.

The rearrangement joins TRBV18 to TRBJ2-7, with 10 bases aligning to TRBD2. Germline V gives CDR1 KGHSH, CDR2 LQKENI. Trimming took 3 bases from V and 1 from J; bases not matched to a gene: 3. The CDR3 extends over 15 amino acids. The CDR3 is CASSPSGRASYEQYF. The CDR3 DNA follows: TGTGCCAGCTCACCCAGCGGGAGGGCGTCCTACGAGCAGTACTTC.